This TCR beta chain derives from a study of graft-versus-host responses after intestinal transplantation (dated by TCRdb to the early 2020s). For the wider study: The transplants that recipients received were multivisceral, liver-intestinal, or isolated intestinal. All recipients received anti-thymocyte globulin induction followed by maintenance tacrolimus and steroids for about three years. After intestinal transplantation, graft-versus-host and host-versus-graft alloreactive T cell clones in the graft, circulation and bone marrow were tracked using bulk TCR-beta CDR3 sequencing. To identify alloreactive clones, pre-transplant mixed lymphocyte reaction products were sequenced and compared with unstimulated pre-transplant donor and recipient T cells. Of the 20 to 30 intestinal transplant recipients enrolled in the cohort, one of whom was a retransplant, a few patients without pretransplant specimens were excluded. Donor T cell macrochimerism was defined as a peak of at least 4% donor T cells among recipient peripheral blood mononuclear cells. Rather than going through the commercial service, samples from a few later patients were sequenced in-house on an Illumina MiSeq and processed with MiXCR.

What this sample's time point label stands for: cells obtained before transplantation from donor or recipient. CD3+CD4+ and CD3+CD8+ populations were FACS-sorted from unstimulated pre-transplant donor and recipient cells taken from spleen or lymph nodes. Including cysteine and phenylalanine, the CDR3 has 16 amino acids. Kept here is only the CDR3 DNA, which spans 48 bases and is read in frame from base 1. After removal of 4 bases from V and 1 base from J, the junction retains 6 bases not matched to a gene. The germline V gene sets CDR1 to ENHRY and CDR2 to SYGVKD. Library preparation used the immunoSEQ multiplex PCR assay. For most patients, genomic DNA was isolated with the Qiagen DNeasy Blood and Tissue Kit and shipped frozen to Adaptive Biotechnologies for TCR sequencing. For most patients, genomic DNA was subjected to high-throughput TCR-beta CDR3 sequencing by Adaptive Biotechnologies. The original methods were these. TCR sequencing data for 15 to 20 patients were retrieved from Adaptive's ImmunoSEQ software; a few other patients were processed with MiXCR and VDJtools. To correct CD4 versus CD8 sorting errors, any sequence found in both subsets at a frequency ratio below 5:1 was removed. CDR3 nucleotide sequences shared by donor and recipient were removed because the origin of these sequences could not be assigned. At least 2-fold expansion over unstimulated cells and a minimum CFSE-low frequency of 0.002% (template counts) or 0.001% (read counts) were required for clones to be classified as alloreactive. Clones were considered mappable if detected in sequenced pre-transplant spleen, lymph node, or MLR CFSE-low populations of the donor or recipient. Cumulative frequency of alloreactive clones was calculated as a percentage of all sequences weighted by copy number. In TCRdb, the immuneACCESS table is reduced to in-frame sequences with V and J assigned. These tables do not hold every clone; where another copy was compared, an unresolved V gene accounts for under half, and the others remain unexplained. V and J calls and clone size follow that table, whereas D and trimming were derived from the DNA. This sample gives 95,000 to 150,000 clones in total; 85% to 95% of them show up just once. The ten largest clones capture 0.095% to 0.15% of the sample.

Comment on this clone: This receptor's antigen is unknown. The sample holds no much larger clone one base away, and base qualities are not on file.

On the study overall, not on this receptor specifically: Early after transplant, peak levels of circulating GvH clones were found to be associated with declines in HvG clones. The conclusions were limited by the relatively low number and heterogeneity of the intestinal transplant patients. GvH clones were detected in recipient bone marrow, and some appeared earlier in ileal mucosa or blood, consistent with an intestinal mucosal origin. In the allografts of patients with donor T cell macrochimerism, GvH to HvG T cell clonal ratios were high.

The sequences come from unstimulated CD4+ T cells sorted from spleen or lymph node cells, collected before intestinal transplant. The receptor was derived from a human donor who received an intestinal transplant. Recombination joined TRBV10-3 with TRBJ2-5; 10 nucleotides in the junction match TRBD2. The sequenced DNA: TGTGCCATCAGTGGGTCTAGCGGGAGAACCCAAGAGACCCAGTACTTC. The resulting protein is CAISGSSGRTQETQYF.